This TCR beta chain was captured in a study of blood T cell repertoires in COVID-19. Across the whole study: Whether acute or convalescent, the COVID-19 samples came from the United States, Italy and Spain. T cells, B-cell-depleted T cells, or PBMCs provided the cDNA or gDNA that served as material.

CDR1 and CDR2 (germline): LNHDA, SQIVND (reference sequence). The CDR3 contains 13 residues. V was trimmed by 3 bases and J by 2 bases, leaving 7 bases between them. Per the original data handling: Using reference gene primer amplification, nucleated cell counts were estimated. Sequenced by immunoSEQ multiplex PCR; TCRdb stores in-frame clones only, minus some. V, J and clone size are taken as reported in that table, and D and trimming were inferred from the DNA itself. The sample has 93,000 or so clones, 80% to 90% seen once. This chain connects TRBV19 to TRBJ2-5; D is perhaps TRBD1 (6 bases). Material: peripheral blood. This clonotype was obtained from a woman in her sixties or seventies with acute or convalescent COVID-19. The CDR3 sequence is CASSIRGQETQYF. The CDR3 DNA reads as TGTGCCAGTAGTATCAGGGGACAAGAGACCCAGTACTTC.